The sequence of this T cell receptor (beta chain) was determined in a study of technical replicates of blood from a handful of donors. In germline, CDR1 is MGHRA, CDR2 YSYEKL. V was pared by 2 bases and J by 2 bases, with 10 bases between. This CDR3 has 14 residues. Clones were read by immunoSEQ multiplex PCR, and TCRdb kept only the in-frame ones, dropping some. The data hold 91,000 or so clones, with about 95% observed a single time. The sample was T cells isolated from PBMCs. V usage is TRBV4-1 and J usage is TRBJ2-7; TRBD1 might be the D (6 bases). This TCR came from a human donor in good health. CDR3 sequence reads: CASSQHGQTYEQYF. CDR3 nucleotides: TGCGCCAGCAGCCAACACGGACAGACCTACGAGCAGTACTTC.